This T cell receptor beta chain was identified during a study of a mutant IDH1 vaccine in newly diagnosed glioma. Study-level background: Vaccination of patients was performed eight times, in weeks 1, 3, 5, 7, 11, 15, 19 and 23. Patients received vaccination from 4-6 weeks after radiotherapy alone, or with temozolomide cycles.

Time point indicated: week 23, last vaccination. Doses of 300 ug of mutant IDH1 20-mer peptide were given with topical imiquimod. The donors' diagnosis was new WHO grade 3 or 4 astrocytoma that was IDH1-mutant and ATRX-lost. Only in-frame clones appear in the TCRdb table, and some are missing; sequencing was by immunoSEQ multiplex PCR. Of approximately 11,000 clones listed, approximately 88% were seen once; the top ten hold around 5.3%. This clone was detected once. Its antigen is still unknown. V trimming: 11 bases; J trimming: 4 bases; junction bases outside the gene matches: 12. Germline V lookup: CDR1 MGHRA, CDR2 YSYEKL. The CDR3 has 15 amino acids.

The receptor was derived from a woman aged 40 to 49 with glioma. Some clones in this sample may be carry-over from other donors' samples. The chain recombines TRBV4-1 with TRBJ2-2, with 8 bases that match TRBD2. Here the sequenced sample was PBMCs, taken from a glioma patient whose treatment included an IDH1 peptide vaccine. The CDR3 DNA follows: TGCGCCTCCCAGCCAAGCGGGAGAGGCACCGGGGAGCTGTTTTTT. It codes for CASQPSGRGTGELFF.